A single sample gave rise to the 15 T cell receptor beta chains below, sequenced in a study of cytotoxic CD8 clonotypes in ibrutinib-treated CLL. Assay used: immunoSEQ multiplex PCR; TCRdb lists only in-frame clones, some missing. The table has about 130,000 clones, around four fifths seen once. The source material was PBMCs, sampled after 24 months of ibrutinib treatment. The origin of the receptors is a human donor with chronic lymphocytic leukemia.

This clone has only a few counts. The chain recombines TRBV10-3 with TRBJ2-2; D uncertain. Germline V gene sequence: CDR1 ENHRY, CDR2 SYGVKD. There are 15 residues in the CDR3. Trimming took 0 bases from V and 6 from J, leaving 11 bases between them. Here the CDR3 DNA reads TGTGCCATCAGTGAGTCGAAGGGTAGGGCCGGGGAGCTGTTTTTT. As protein: CAISESKGRAGELFF.

The genes are TRBV19 and TRBJ2-3, with 10 nucleotides matching TRBD1. Germline trimming cut 6 bases from V and 5 bases from J; bases unmatched to any gene: 5. Germline V lookup: CDR1 LNHDA, CDR2 SQIVND (reference sequence). The CDR3 runs 14 residues. The CDR3 sequence: CASRDRGLLDTQYF. The CDR3 nucleotides read TGTGCCAGTAGGGACAGGGGGTTATTAGATACGCAGTATTTT.

Of note for this clone: A junction boundary mismatches the germline segment, possibly from a read error. This chain joins TRBV6-6 and TRBJ1-2, with 7 bases that match TRBD1. Per the germline V gene, CDR1 is MNHNY and CDR2 is SVGAGI (reference sequence). There are 12 residues in the CDR3. The CDR3 loop reads CVTTRQGDGYTF. CDR3 DNA: TGCGTCACAACCAGACAGGGCGATGGCTACACCTTC.

The rearrangement links TRBV15 to TRBJ2-7; D perhaps matches TRBD2 (5 bases). The CDR3 is 13 amino acids. CDR1 LNHNV and CDR2 YYDKDF come from the germline V gene (reference sequence). Trimming shortened V by 5 bases and J by 3 bases, and 11 bases separated the two germline ends. Here the CDR3 DNA reads TGTGCCACCAGCGTCGGGAAGGGCTACGAGCAGTACTTC. Translating it yields CATSVGKGYEQYF.

With regard to this clone: Distinct nucleotide sequences in the sample also encode this CDR3. The chain uses TRBV2 and TRBJ2-5; 9 nucleotides line up with TRBD1. V lost 8 bases, J lost 3 bases, and 4 bases stayed unmatched. The CDR3 has 13 amino acids. Per germline, CDR1 SNHLY and CDR2 FYNNEI. The CDR3 DNA reads as TGTGCCAGCGGGAGGACAGGGGAAGAGACCCAGTACTTC. Its translation is CASGRTGEETQYF.

The chain combines TRBV14 with TRBJ2-7; TRBD1 matches at 7 bases. The ends lost 1 base at V and 3 bases at J; junction bases unmatched: 3. The CDR3 is 14 residues long. The germline CDR1 and CDR2 sequences are SGHDN and FVKESK. CDR3 sequence reads: CASSQGTGVYEQYF. Written as DNA, the CDR3 is TGTGCCAGCAGCCAAGGAACAGGGGTCTACGAGCAGTACTTC.

The chain is built from TRBV5-1 and TRBJ1-3, with D hard to call. Trimming took 0 bases from V and 3 from J, leaving 7 bases between them. CDR1 SGHRS and CDR2 YFSETQ come from the germline V gene. CDR3 length: 14 residues. CDR3 sequence reads: CASSLVGYGNTIYF. CDR3 DNA sequence: TGCGCCAGCAGCTTGGTGGGCTATGGAAACACCATATATTTT.

This chain joins TRBV6-5 and TRBJ1-3; possibly TRBD1 for D (6 bases). The CDR3 has 15 amino acids. Germline V CDR1 and CDR2: MNHEY, SVGAGI. V lost 7 bases to trimming and J lost 4 bases, with 17 bases between them. This CDR3 reads CASMPAGGKGNTIYF. The CDR3 DNA reads as TGTGCCAGCATGCCTGCCGGGGGCAAAGGAAACACCATATATTTT.

The V and J genes are TRBV7-2 and TRBJ2-5, with D perhaps matching TRBD1 or TRBD2 (6 bases each). V lost 1 base, J lost 6 bases, and 12 bases lay in between. The CDR3 covers 14 residues. Germline CDR1 and CDR2: SGHTA and FQGNSA. CDR3 nucleotide sequence: TGTGCCAGCAGCTTAGATCGGGGGCATAAGACCCAGTACTTC. This translates into CASSLDRGHKTQYF.

The CDR3 DNA follows: TGTGCCAGTAGTATTGTACTGGGCGAAAAACTGTTTTTT. Translating it yields CASSIVLGEKLFF. The chain is built from TRBV19 and TRBJ1-4; D remains ambiguous. CDR1 is LNHDA and CDR2 is SQIVND in the germline V gene (reference sequence). Trimming cost V 3 bases and J 8 bases, with 10 bases left between them. This CDR3 is built from 13 residues.

The rearrangement uses TRBV30 and TRBJ2-7; no firm D call. The germline V and J ends were trimmed by 1 base and 4 bases, with 5 bases remaining between them. Germline V gene data show CDR1 as GTSNPN and CDR2 as SVGIG (reference sequence). The CDR3 loop spans 11 amino acids. The CDR3 is CAWSGGYEQYF. Here the CDR3 DNA reads TGTGCCTGGAGTGGGGGATACGAGCAGTACTTC.

The rearrangement joins TRBV29-1 to TRBJ2-7; D is perhaps TRBD2 (7 bases). Trimming took 4 bases from V and 7 from J, leaving 20 bases between them. CDR1 is SQVTM and CDR2 is ANQGSEA in the germline V gene. The CDR3 spans 14 residues. In DNA, the CDR3 is TGCAGCGTTGGGCAGGTTGGGGGGGCGGGGGAGCAGTACTTC. Encoded protein: CSVGQVGGAGEQYF.

The chain is built from TRBV7-2 and TRBJ2-3, with 7 bases that match TRBD2. The CDR3 is made up of 13 amino acids. The ends lost 4 bases at V and 8 bases at J; junction bases unmatched: 6. The V gene's germline CDR1 is SGHTA and CDR2 FQGNSA. CDR3 nucleotides: TGTGCCAGCAGCTCCCGGACTAGTGGTACGCAGTATTTT. This gives the protein CASSSRTSGTQYF.

V is TRBV15 and J is TRBJ1-1, with 8 bases lining up with TRBD1. Trimming removed 1 base from V and 7 bases from J; junction bases left unmatched: 5. Germline CDR1 reads LNHNV; CDR2 reads YYDKDF (reference sequence). The CDR3 has 14 residues. The CDR3 DNA reads as TGTGCCACCAGCAGAGGGTTCGGACAGGGTGAAGCTTTCTTT. It specifies CATSRGFGQGEAFF.

J is TRBJ2-5 and V is TRBV11-3; either TRBD1 or TRBD2 may fit D (8 bases each). The CDR3 loop spans 16 amino acids. The V end lost 4 bases, the J end lost 3 bases, and 18 bases lay between the germline ends. Germline lookup yields CDR1 SGHNT and CDR2 YENEEA. CDR3 amino acids: CASSSGGDRLEETQYF. The CDR3 coding sequence is TGTGCCAGCAGCTCCGGGGGGGACAGGTTGGAAGAGACCCAGTACTTC.